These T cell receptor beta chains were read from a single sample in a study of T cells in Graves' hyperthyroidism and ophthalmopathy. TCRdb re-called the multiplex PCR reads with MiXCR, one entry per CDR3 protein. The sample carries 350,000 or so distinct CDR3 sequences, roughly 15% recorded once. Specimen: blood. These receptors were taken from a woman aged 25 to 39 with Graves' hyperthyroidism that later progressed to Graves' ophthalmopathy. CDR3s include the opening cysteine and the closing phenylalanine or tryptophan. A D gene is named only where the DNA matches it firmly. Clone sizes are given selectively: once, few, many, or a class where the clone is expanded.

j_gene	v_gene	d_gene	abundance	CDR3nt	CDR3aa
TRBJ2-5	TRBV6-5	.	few	TGTGCCAGCAGTTATGGTAGTGAGACCCAGTACTTC	CASSYGSETQYF
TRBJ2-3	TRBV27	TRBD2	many	TGTGCCAGCAGGCATCCAAGACTAGCGGGAACACATTCTAGCACAGATACGCAGTATTTT	CASRHPRLAGTHSSTDTQYF
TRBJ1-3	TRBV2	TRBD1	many	TGTGCCAGCAGAGACAGGGCCGGAAACACCATATATTTT	CASRDRAGNTIYF
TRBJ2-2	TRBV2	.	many	TGTGCCAGCATAAATCGTTTGGGCGGGGAGCTGTTTTTT	CASINRLGGELFF
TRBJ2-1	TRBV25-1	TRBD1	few	TGTGCCAGTACCGGGACAGGGGGGCGGGAGCAGTTCTTC	CASTGTGGREQFF
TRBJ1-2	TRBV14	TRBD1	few	TGTGCCAGCAGCCCCGAGGGGGCTGGCTATGGCTACACCTTC	CASSPEGAGYGYTF
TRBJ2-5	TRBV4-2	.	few	TGTGCCAGCAGCCAAGGTCGGCCGGGACCGGGTGAGACCCAGTACTTC	CASSQGRPGPGETQYF
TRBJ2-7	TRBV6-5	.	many	TGTGCCAGCAGTTATGTCCCAGAATCCTACGAGCAGTACTTC	CASSYVPESYEQYF
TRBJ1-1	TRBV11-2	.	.	TGTGCCAGCAGCTTATCCGGAAATCACCCCACTGAAGCTTTCTTT	CASSLSGNHPTEAFF
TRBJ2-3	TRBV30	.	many	TGTGCCTGGAAGCGGCCAAACCCTAGCACAGATACGCAGTATTTT	CAWKRPNPSTDTQYF
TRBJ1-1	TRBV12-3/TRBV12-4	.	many	TGTGCCAGCAGTTTTGGGGTACACACTGAAGCTTTCTTT	CASSFGVHTEAFF
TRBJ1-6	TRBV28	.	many	TGTGCCAGTGTGGGGGGGGCGGTGGGTAATTCACCCCTCCACTTT	CASVGGAVGNSPLHF
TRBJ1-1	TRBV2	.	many	TGTGCCAGCAGGAACTTGGCAGTTGAAGCTTTCTTT	CASRNLAVEAFF
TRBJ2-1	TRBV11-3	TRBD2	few	TGTGCCAGCAGCGCCCACTCTAGCGGGGGGGCCGTTGAGCAGTTCTTC	CASSAHSSGGAVEQFF
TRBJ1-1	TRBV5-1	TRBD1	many	TGCGCCAGCAGCTCCCCGTACAGGGGGAGAAACACTGAAGCTTTCTTT	CASSSPYRGRNTEAFF
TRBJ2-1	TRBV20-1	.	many	TGCAGTGCCCCCGTCCTAGCGTCGAACAATGAGCAGTTCTTC	CSAPVLASNNEQFF
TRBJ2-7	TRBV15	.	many	TGTGCCACCAGCAGAGAAGGGATGGGGGACGAGCAGTACTTC	CATSREGMGDEQYF
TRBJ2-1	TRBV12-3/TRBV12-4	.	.	TGTGCCAGCGGGGGGACTCATCTCCCCTACAATGAGCAGTTCTTC	CASGGTHLPYNEQFF